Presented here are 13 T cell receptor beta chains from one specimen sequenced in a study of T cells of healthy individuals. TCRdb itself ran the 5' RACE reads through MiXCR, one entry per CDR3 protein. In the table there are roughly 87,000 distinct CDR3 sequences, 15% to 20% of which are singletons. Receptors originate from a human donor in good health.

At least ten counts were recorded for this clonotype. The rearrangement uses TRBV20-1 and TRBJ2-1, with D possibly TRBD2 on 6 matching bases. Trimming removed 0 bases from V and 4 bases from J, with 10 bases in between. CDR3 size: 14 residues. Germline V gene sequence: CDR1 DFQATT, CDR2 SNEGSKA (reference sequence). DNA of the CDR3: TGCAGTGCTAGAGAGGCGGGGTCTTACAATGAGCAGTTCTTC. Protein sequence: CSAREAGSYNEQFF.

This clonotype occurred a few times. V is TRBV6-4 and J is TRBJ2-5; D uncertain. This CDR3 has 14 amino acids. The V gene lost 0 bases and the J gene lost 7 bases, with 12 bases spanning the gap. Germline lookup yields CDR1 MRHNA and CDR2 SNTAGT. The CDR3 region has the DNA TGTGCCAGCAGTGACTCGACCGAAATGGGGACCCAGTACTTC. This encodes CASSDSTEMGTQYF.

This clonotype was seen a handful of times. The CDR3 DNA reads TGTGCCAGCAGCTTCCTCCGGTCAGGGCCCTACCAAGAGACCCAGTACTTC. Protein sequence: CASSFLRSGPYQETQYF. V is TRBV7-9 and J is TRBJ2-5; maybe TRBD1 (5 bases). Deletions cut 3 bases from V and 0 bases from J, with 17 bases between. The germline V gene encodes CDR1 SEHNR and CDR2 FQNEAQ (reference sequence). The length of the CDR3 is 17 residues.

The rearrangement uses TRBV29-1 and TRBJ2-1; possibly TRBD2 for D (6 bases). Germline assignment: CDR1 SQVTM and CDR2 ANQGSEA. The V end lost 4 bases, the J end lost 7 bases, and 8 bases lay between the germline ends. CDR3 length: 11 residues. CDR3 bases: TGCAGCGTTGTCCTAGCGAATGAGCAGTTCTTC. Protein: CSVVLANEQFF.

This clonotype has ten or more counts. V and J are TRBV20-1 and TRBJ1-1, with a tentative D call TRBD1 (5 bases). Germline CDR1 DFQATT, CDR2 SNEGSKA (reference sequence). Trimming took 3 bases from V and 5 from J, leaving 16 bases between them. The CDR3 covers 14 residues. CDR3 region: CSASQLRVRTEAFF. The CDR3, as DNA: TGCAGTGCTAGTCAACTCAGGGTACGGACTGAAGCTTTCTTT.

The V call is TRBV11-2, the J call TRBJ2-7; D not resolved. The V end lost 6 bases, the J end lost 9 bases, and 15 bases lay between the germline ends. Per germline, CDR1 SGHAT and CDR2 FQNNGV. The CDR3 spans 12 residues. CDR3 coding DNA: TGTGCCAGCAGTCTAGTACGGGTGGTGCAGTACTTC. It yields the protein CASSLVRVVQYF.

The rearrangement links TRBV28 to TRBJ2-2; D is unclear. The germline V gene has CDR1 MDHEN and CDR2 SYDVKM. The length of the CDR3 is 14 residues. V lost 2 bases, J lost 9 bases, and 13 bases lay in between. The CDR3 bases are TGTGCCAGCAGTTTAAGGCATCTGGCCAGGGAGCTGTTTTTT. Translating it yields CASSLRHLARELFF. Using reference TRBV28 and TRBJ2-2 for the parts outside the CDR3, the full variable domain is DVKVTQSSRYLVKRTGEKVFLECVQDMDHENMFWYRQDPGLGLRLIYFSYDVKMKEKGDIPEGYSVSREKKERFSLILESASTNQTSMYLCASSLRHLARELFFGEGSRLTVL.

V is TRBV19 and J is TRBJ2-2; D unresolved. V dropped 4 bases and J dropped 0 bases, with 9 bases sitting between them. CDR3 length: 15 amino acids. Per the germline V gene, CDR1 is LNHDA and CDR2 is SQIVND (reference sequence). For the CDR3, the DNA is TGTGCCAGTAGTAGAGCAGGAGCGAACACCGGGGAGCTGTTTTTT. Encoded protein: CASSRAGANTGELFF.

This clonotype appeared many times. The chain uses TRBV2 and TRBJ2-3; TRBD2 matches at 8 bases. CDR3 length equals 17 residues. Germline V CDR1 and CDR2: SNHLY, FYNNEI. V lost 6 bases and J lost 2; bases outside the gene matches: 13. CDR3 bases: TGTGCCAGCAGGCGATGGCGGGAGGACTCTTTCACAGATACGCAGTATTTT. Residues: CASRRWREDSFTDTQYF. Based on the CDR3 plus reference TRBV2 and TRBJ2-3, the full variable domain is EPEVTQTPSHQVTQMGQEVILRCVPISNHLYFYWYRQILGQKVEFLVSFYNNEISEKSEIFDDQFSVERPDGSNFTLKIRSTKLEDSAMYFCASRRWREDSFTDTQYFGPGTRLTVL.

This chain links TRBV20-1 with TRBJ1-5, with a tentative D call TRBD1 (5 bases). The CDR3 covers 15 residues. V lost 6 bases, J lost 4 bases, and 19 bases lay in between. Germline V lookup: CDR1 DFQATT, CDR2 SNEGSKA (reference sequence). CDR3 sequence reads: CSACRGTELNQPQHF. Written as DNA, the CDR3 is TGCAGTGCGTGCCGCGGGACCGAACTTAATCAGCCCCAGCATTTT.

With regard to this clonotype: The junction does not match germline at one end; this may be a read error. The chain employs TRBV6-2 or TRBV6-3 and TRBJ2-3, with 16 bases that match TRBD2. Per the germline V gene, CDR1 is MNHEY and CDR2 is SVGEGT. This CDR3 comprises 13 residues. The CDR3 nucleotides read TGTGCCAGCAGTTACCTGGGACTAGCGGGAGGGCTTTTT. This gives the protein CASSYLGLAGGLF.

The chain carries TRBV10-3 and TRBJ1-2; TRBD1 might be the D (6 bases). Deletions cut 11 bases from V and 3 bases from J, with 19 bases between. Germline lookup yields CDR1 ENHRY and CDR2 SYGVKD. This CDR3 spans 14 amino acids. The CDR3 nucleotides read TGTGCCGCCAGCACGGTCGGGGGCGACTATGGCTACACCTTC. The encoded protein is CAASTVGGDYGYTF.

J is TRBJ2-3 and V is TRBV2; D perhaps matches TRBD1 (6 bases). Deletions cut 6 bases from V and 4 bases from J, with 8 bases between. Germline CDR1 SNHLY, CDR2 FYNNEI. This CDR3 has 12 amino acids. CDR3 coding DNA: TGTGCCAGCAGGGACAGACCAGATACGCAGTATTTT. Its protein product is CASRDRPDTQYF.